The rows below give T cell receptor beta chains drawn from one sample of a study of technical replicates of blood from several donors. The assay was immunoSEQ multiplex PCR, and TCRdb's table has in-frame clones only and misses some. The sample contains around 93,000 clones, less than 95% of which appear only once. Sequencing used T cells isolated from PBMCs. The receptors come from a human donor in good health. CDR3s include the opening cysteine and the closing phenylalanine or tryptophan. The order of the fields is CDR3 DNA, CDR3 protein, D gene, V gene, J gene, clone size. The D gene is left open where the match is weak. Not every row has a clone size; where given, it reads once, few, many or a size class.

TGCAGCGTTGCAACGGACAATGAGCAGTTCTTC	CSVATDNEQFF	NA	TRBV29-1	TRBJ2-1	NA
TGTGCCAGCAGTGAAGCAGAGCTAGCGGGGGCCCCAGATACGCAGTATTTT	CASSEAELAGAPDTQYF	TRBD2	TRBV2	TRBJ2-3	NA
TGTGCCAGTAGTATATATGACAGCAACACTGAAGCTTTCTTT	CASSIYDSNTEAFF	NA	TRBV19	TRBJ1-1	NA
TGTGCCAGCAGCTCAATTCGGGACAGCCTATTATATGGCTACACCTTC	CASSSIRDSLLYGYTF	TRBD1	TRBV11-2	TRBJ1-2	NA
TGCGCCAGCAGCCAAGGGTTACTAGCGGGAACCGGGGAGCTGTTTTTT	CASSQGLLAGTGELFF	TRBD2	TRBV4-1	TRBJ2-2	NA
TGTGCCAGCAGTTTACAAGACCACGGGACTAGTGAAGGCGAGCAGTACTTC	CASSLQDHGTSEGEQYF	TRBD2	TRBV27	TRBJ2-7	NA
TGTGCCAGTATAACGGGGGTTAATGAAAAACTGTTTTTT	CASITGVNEKLFF	NA	TRBV19	TRBJ1-4	NA
TGTGCCAGTAGTCAGGACAGGGGAACCTACAGCTCCTACAATGAGCAGTTCTTC	CASSQDRGTYSSYNEQFF	TRBD1	TRBV19	TRBJ2-1	once
TGTGCCAGCAGATTCCGTCTTTCTCCCCATGGCTACACCTTC	CASRFRLSPHGYTF	NA	TRBV6-5	TRBJ1-2	once
TGTGCCAGCATGGCAGGCGACAATGAGCAGTTCTTC	CASMAGDNEQFF	NA	TRBV25-1	TRBJ2-1	once
TGCGCCAGCAGCGATCGACTAGCGGGAGGGTATGAGCAGTTCTTC	CASSDRLAGGYEQFF	TRBD2	TRBV5-1	TRBJ2-1	NA
TGTGCCAGCAGCTTGGAGACTAGCGGGAGGCTAAGGAAAAACATTCAGTACTTC	CASSLETSGRLRKNIQYF	TRBD2	TRBV5-4	TRBJ2-4	NA
TGTGCCAGCAGTAAGCCTCAGGACTACGAGCAGTACTTC	CASSKPQDYEQYF	NA	TRBV28	TRBJ2-7	NA
TGTGCCAGCTCACCAACGCGGGATTACAATGAGCAGTTCTTC	CASSPTRDYNEQFF	NA	TRBV18	TRBJ2-1	NA
TGTGCCAGCAGCTTAGTTAGGAGCGGGAGATCTAACAATGAGCAGTTCTTC	CASSLVRSGRSNNEQFF	TRBD2	TRBV7-6	TRBJ2-1	NA
TGTGCCAGCACCCTTCTAACAGGGAACGTTGAAGCTTTCTTT	CASTLLTGNVEAFF	NA	TRBV6-6	TRBJ1-1	once
TGTGCCTGGAACCCTACTAGCGGGAGTTTCTTTAGCACAGATACGCAGTATTTT	CAWNPTSGSFFSTDTQYF	TRBD2	TRBV30	TRBJ2-3	few
TGTGCCAGCAGCGTAGACAGCACTGAAGCTTTCTTT	CASSVDSTEAFF	NA	TRBV9	TRBJ1-1	few
TGTGCCAGCAGCGTCCGAACAGGCCTCGGCGAAAAACTGTTTTTT	CASSVRTGLGEKLFF	NA	TRBV9	TRBJ1-4	NA
TGTGCCAGCAGCTTAGCAGGACAGGGGGGGACTGAAGCTTTCTTT	CASSLAGQGGTEAFF	TRBD1	TRBV11-2	TRBJ1-1	NA
TGTGCCATCAGTGCACAGGGGGCGCCCACTGAAGCTTTCTTT	CAISAQGAPTEAFF	TRBD1	TRBV10-3	TRBJ1-1	NA
TGTGCCAGCAGGGGGGAGGGGCCCTCCAATGAGCAGTTCTTC	CASRGEGPSNEQFF	NA	TRBV21-1	TRBJ2-1	NA
TGTGCCAGCAGTGAAAGTTGGACAGGGTACAATGAGCAGTTCTTC	CASSESWTGYNEQFF	TRBD1	TRBV6-1	TRBJ2-1	NA
TGTGCCAGTAGGGGACCAGGGGAAAACTCTGGCTACACCTTC	CASRGPGENSGYTF	NA	TRBV19	TRBJ1-2	NA
TGTGCTACAAGCGGCACAGATACGCAGTATTTT	CATSGTDTQYF	NA	TRBV2	TRBJ2-3	NA
TGTGCTAGCAGCTTAGCGGTCAGCGAGGGCGAGCAGTACTTC	CASSLAVSEGEQYF	NA	TRBV7-7	TRBJ2-7	NA
TGTGCCAGCAGCTTATGGGGCAGGTCCGAGAGCGCCCAGTACTTC	CASSLWGRSESAQYF	NA	TRBV7-8	TRBJ2-5	NA
TGTGCCAGCAGCCAACGGCAGCGAAACAATCAGCCCCAGCATTTT	CASSQRQRNNQPQHF	NA	TRBV6-5	TRBJ1-5	NA
TGTGCCACCCGGAGAGACGGGTCTGAAGCTTTCTTT	CATRRDGSEAFF	NA	TRBV7-9	TRBJ1-1	NA
TGCGCCAGCAGCCAAGATTGGGGGGAACTGTTTTTT	CASSQDWGELFF	NA	TRBV4-1	TRBJ1-4	NA
TGCAGCGTTACCCGATCGCTGACAGGGGGGTCCTACGAGCAGTACTTC	CSVTRSLTGGSYEQYF	TRBD1	TRBV29-1	TRBJ2-7	NA
TGCAGCGTTCGGGGCTCTGGGGCCAACGTCCTGACTTTC	CSVRGSGANVLTF	NA	TRBV29-1	TRBJ2-6	NA
TGTGCCAGCAGTTTAATTCCGGGTTCAGATACGCAGTATTTT	CASSLIPGSDTQYF	NA	TRBV27	TRBJ2-3	once
TGTGCCAGCAGCTCAAATAGTCCGCTCGAGCAGTACTTC	CASSSNSPLEQYF	NA	TRBV7-2	TRBJ2-7	NA
TGCGCCAGCAGCCAACGAGGGAATGGCGAAAAACTGTTTTTT	CASSQRGNGEKLFF	NA	TRBV4-1	TRBJ1-4	NA
TGTGCCAGCAGGGTGACACTTAGCAATCAGCCCCAGCATTTT	CASRVTLSNQPQHF	NA	TRBV28	TRBJ1-5	once
TGTGCCATCAGTGAGTCTAGCGGGACCCTGATGAGCACAGATACGCAGTATTTT	CAISESSGTLMSTDTQYF	TRBD2	TRBV10-3	TRBJ2-3	NA